The 8 T cell receptor beta chains presented below share a single source sample, sequenced in a study of blood T cell repertoires in COVID-19. Sequencing used immunoSEQ multiplex PCR; TCRdb keeps in-frame clones, though not all of them. The sample records approximately 100,000 clones, about three quarters being singletons. Sequenced: peripheral blood. These receptors came from an elderly man with COVID-19, enrolled during active disease.

The chain has TRBV6-5 and TRBJ2-2, with TRBD2 matching over 8 bases. This CDR3 is built from 15 residues. Germline trimming cut 7 bases from V and 6 bases from J; bases unmatched to any gene: 10. The germline V gene encodes CDR1 MNHEY and CDR2 SVGAGI. CDR3 sequence: CASTIGTRASGELFF. CDR3 DNA: TGTGCCAGCACCATAGGGACTAGAGCATCCGGGGAGCTGTTTTTT.

About this clone: One end of the junction varies from germline; a read error may be responsible. The V call is TRBV7-7, the J call TRBJ1-1; D remains ambiguous. The CDR3 consists of 13 residues. CDR1 SSHAT and CDR2 FNYEAQ come from the germline V gene (reference sequence). In nucleotides, the CDR3 is TGTGCTAGCAGCTTAAACTCGGACACTGAAGCTTTCTTT. This gives the protein CASSLNSDTEAFF. Based on the CDR3 plus reference TRBV7-7 and TRBJ1-1, the full variable domain is GAGVSQSPRYKVTKRGQDVTLRCDPISSHATLYWYQQALGQGPEFLTYFNYEAQPDKSGLPSDRFSAERPEGSISTLTIQRTEQRDSAMYRCASSLNSDTEAFFGQGTRLTVV.

The J gene is TRBJ2-2, the V gene TRBV24-1, with 7 bases matching TRBD2. Trimming at V came to 6 bases and at J to 0 bases, leaving 6 bases not matched to a gene. Germline V gives CDR1 KGHDR, CDR2 SFDVKD. This CDR3 has 16 residues. The CDR3 loop reads CATSRASGANTGELFF. DNA for the CDR3: TGTGCCACCAGTAGAGCTAGCGGAGCGAACACCGGGGAGCTGTTTTTT.

V gene TRBV2 combines with J gene TRBJ1-5; D is possibly TRBD1 (6 bases). Germline values: CDR1 SNHLY, CDR2 FYNNEI. The ends were cut back, 9 bases at V and 4 bases at J, with 13 bases in the middle. CDR3 length equals 13 residues. CDR3 coding DNA: TGTGCCAGTGTCGGGACACTAAATCAGCCCCAGCATTTT. It is translated as CASVGTLNQPQHF.

This clone was observed a few times. V usage is TRBV11-2 and J usage is TRBJ1-1; D not resolved. The CDR3 runs to 14 residues. Trimming left V 1 base short and J 4 bases short, with 10 bases between. CDR1 and CDR2 (germline): SGHAT, FQNNGV. Here the CDR3 reads CASSLARATTEAFF. CDR3 nucleotides: TGTGCCAGCAGCTTAGCACGAGCCACCACTGAAGCTTTCTTT.

The rearrangement joins TRBV18 to TRBJ1-5; TRBD1 matches 8 bases. Germline assignment: CDR1 KGHSH and CDR2 LQKENI. Trimming removed 0 bases from V and 6 bases from J; junction bases left unmatched: 1. The CDR3 is 14 amino acids. In DNA form, the CDR3 reads TGTGCCAGCTCACCACCACAGGGGGGTCAGCCCCAGCATTTT. Protein: CASSPPQGGQPQHF. Drawing the rest from reference TRBV18 and TRBJ1-5, the complete variable domain is NAGVMQNPRHLVRRRGQEARLRCSPMKGHSHVYWYRQLPEEGLKFMVYLQKENIIDESGMPKERFSAEFPKEGPSILRIQQVVRGDSAAYFCASSPPQGGQPQHFGDGTRLSIL.

The CDR3, as DNA: TGTGCCTGGACCATGACAGTCCCCAACACTGAAGCTTTCTTT. Amino acids: CAWTMTVPNTEAFF. The chain links TRBV30 to TRBJ1-1, with D maybe TRBD1 (5 bases). This CDR3 region has 14 residues. V lost 4 bases and J lost 2, with 14 bases in between. The germline gives CDR1 GTSNPN, CDR2 SVGIG (reference sequence).

V and J are TRBV27 and TRBJ2-7; D is possibly TRBD1 (6 bases). CDR1 and CDR2 (germline): MNHEY, SMNVEV (reference sequence). The CDR3 is made up of 15 amino acids. The V end was cut by 6 bases, the J end by 6 bases, with 21 bases between. This CDR3 is CASSFGQGPLFEQYF. CDR3 coding DNA: TGTGCCAGCAGCTTTGGGCAGGGGCCCCTCTTCGAGCAGTACTTC.